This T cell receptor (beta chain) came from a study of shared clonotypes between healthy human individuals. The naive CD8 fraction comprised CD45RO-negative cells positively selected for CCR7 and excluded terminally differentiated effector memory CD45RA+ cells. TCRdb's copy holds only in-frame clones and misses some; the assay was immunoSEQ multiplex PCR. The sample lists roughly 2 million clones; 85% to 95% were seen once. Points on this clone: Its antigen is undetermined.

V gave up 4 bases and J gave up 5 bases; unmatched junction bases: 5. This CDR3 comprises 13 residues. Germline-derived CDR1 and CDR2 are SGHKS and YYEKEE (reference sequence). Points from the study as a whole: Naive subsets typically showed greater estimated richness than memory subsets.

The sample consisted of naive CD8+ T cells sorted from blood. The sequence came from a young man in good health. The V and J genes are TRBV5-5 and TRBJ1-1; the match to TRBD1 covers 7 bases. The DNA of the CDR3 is TGTGCCAGCAGCCGACAGGGTGATACTGAAGCTTTCTTT. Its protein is CASSRQGDTEAFF. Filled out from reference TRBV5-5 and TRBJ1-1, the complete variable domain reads DAGVTQSPTHLIKTRGQQVTLRCSPISGHKSVSWYQQVLGQGPQFIFQYYEKEERGRGNFPDRFSARQFPNYSSELNVNALLLGDSALYLCASSRQGDTEAFFGQGTRLTVV.